This T cell receptor beta chain is drawn from a study of blood T cell repertoires in COVID-19. Study summary: Spain, Italy and the United States supplied samples that represented acute and convalescent COVID-19.

The V gene end was trimmed by 5 bases and the J gene end by 6 bases; junction bases not matched to a gene: 3. Germline assignment: CDR1 SGHTA and CDR2 FQGTGA. The CDR3 extends over 13 amino acids. Generated by immunoSEQ multiplex PCR, the TCRdb table keeps only in-frame clones and is missing some. The data show tens of thousands of clones, approximately 90% seen once. Sequencing input: peripheral blood. This TCR was recovered from a man under 40 with acute or convalescent COVID-19. This chain links TRBV7-3 with TRBJ2-2; 7 bases agree with TRBD2. The CDR3 loop is CASSRLAPGELFF. CDR3 DNA: TGTGCCAGCAGCCGACTAGCTCCCGGGGAGCTGTTTTTT.